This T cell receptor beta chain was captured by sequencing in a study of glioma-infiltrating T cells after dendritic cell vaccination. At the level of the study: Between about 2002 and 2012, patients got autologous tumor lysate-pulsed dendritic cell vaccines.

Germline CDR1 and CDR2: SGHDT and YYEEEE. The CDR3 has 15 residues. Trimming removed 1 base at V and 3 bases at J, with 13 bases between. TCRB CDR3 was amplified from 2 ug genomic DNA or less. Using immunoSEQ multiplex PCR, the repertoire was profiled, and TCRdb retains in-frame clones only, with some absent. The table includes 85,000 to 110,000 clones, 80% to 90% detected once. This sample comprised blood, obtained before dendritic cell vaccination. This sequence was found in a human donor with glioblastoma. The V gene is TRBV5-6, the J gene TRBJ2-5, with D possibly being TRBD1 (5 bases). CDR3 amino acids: CASSLWGRAEETQYF. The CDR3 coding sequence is TGTGCCAGCAGCTTGTGGGGCAGGGCCGAAGAGACCCAGTACTTC. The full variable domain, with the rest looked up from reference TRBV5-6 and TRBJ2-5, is DAGVTQSPTHLIKTRGQQVTLRCSPKSGHDTVSWYQQALGQGPQFIFQYYEEEERQRGNFPDRFSGHQFPNYSSELNVNALLLGDSALYLCASSLWGRAEETQYFGPGTRLLVL.